Shown below are 8 T cell receptor beta chains from a single sample sequenced in a study of T cells in Graves' hyperthyroidism and ophthalmopathy. TCR beta CDR3 region amplification was performed from RNA transcripts. A set of HTBI primers served as the primers for a first-round RT-PCR of the TCR CDR3. TCRdb reprocessed the multiplex PCR reads via MiXCR and lists one record per CDR3 protein. The profile shows around 480,000 distinct CDR3 sequences, approximately 14% of them singletons. The sample taken for sequencing was blood. The receptors stem from a woman younger than 35 with Graves' hyperthyroidism.

The chain carries TRBV11-3 and TRBJ1-1, with TRBD1 matching over 7 bases. The germline V gene has CDR1 SGHNT and CDR2 YENEEA. V shed 5 bases and J 7 bases; nucleotides not matched to a gene: 7. This CDR3 is 13 amino acids long. The CDR3 loop is CASSPRQGDEAFF. In DNA form, the CDR3 reads TGTGCCAGCAGCCCTAGACAGGGAGATGAAGCTTTCTTT.

In the case of this clonotype: Being one base from a much bigger clone, this may be a read error. This sequence joins TRBV6-5 and TRBJ2-7; D unclear. The CDR3 totals 14 residues. Germline CDR1 MNHEY, CDR2 SVGAGI. The CDR3 DNA sequence: TGTGCCCGCAGTTTAAAAGTGAATCCCTACGAGCAGTACTTC. The encoded protein is CARSLKVNPYEQYF.

This clonotype was counted only a few times. The chain recombines TRBV29-1 with TRBJ1-2; TRBD1 is a possible D gene (6 bases). Germline V gene lookup returns CDR1 SQVTM and CDR2 ANQGSEA. This CDR3 contains 13 residues. V lost 7 bases, J lost 2 bases, and 14 bases lay in between. CDR3 in amino acids: CSAKGGDNYGYTF. The CDR3 region has the DNA TGCAGCGCCAAGGGGGGTGACAACTATGGCTACACCTTC. Variable domain in full (rest from reference TRBV29-1 and TRBJ1-2): SAVISQKPSRDICQRGTSLTIQCQVDSQVTMMFWYRQQPGQSLTLIATANQGSEATYESGFVIDKFPISRPNLTFSTLTVSNMSPEDSSIYLCSAKGGDNYGYTFGSGTRLTVV.

This clonotype has at least ten counts. The chain has TRBV2 and TRBJ2-1; D gene uncertain. V gave up 8 bases and J gave up 5 bases, with 7 bases separating them. This CDR3 has 11 amino acids. The germline CDR1 and CDR2 sequences are SNHLY and FYNNEI. CDR3 region: CASGGDNEQFF. For the CDR3, the DNA is TGTGCCAGCGGCGGTGACAATGAGCAGTTCTTC. The entire variable domain, with the rest obtained from reference TRBV2 and TRBJ2-1, is as follows: EPEVTQTPSHQVTQMGQEVILRCVPISNHLYFYWYRQILGQKVEFLVSFYNNEISEKSEIFDDQFSVERPDGSNFTLKIRSTKLEDSAMYFCASGGDNEQFFGPGTRLTVL.

The chain is built from TRBV20-1 and TRBJ2-3; the D gene is possibly TRBD2 (6 bases). With 1 base removed from V and 3 bases from J, the gap between germline ends came to 11 bases. The germline V gene has CDR1 DFQATT and CDR2 SNEGSKA (reference sequence). This CDR3 comprises 14 residues. The CDR3 bases are TGCAGTGCTAGAGCTATAGCGGAAACAGATACGCAGTATTTT. Its translation is CSARAIAETDTQYF.

For the CDR3, the DNA is TGTGCCAGCAGCCCCCGACAGGGAAGCACCGGGGAGCTGTTTTTT. Amino acids: CASSPRQGSTGELFF. The gene calls are TRBV9 and TRBJ2-2; 7 bases are shared with TRBD1. The CDR3 totals 15 residues. Germline CDR1 and CDR2: SGDLS and YYNGEE. V lost 4 bases and J lost 4; bases outside the gene matches: 7.

This clonotype was found a few times. The V call is TRBV18, the J call TRBJ2-7; 13 nucleotides align to TRBD2. CDR3 length: 17 amino acids. Per the germline V gene, CDR1 is KGHSH and CDR2 is LQKENI. The J segment lost 6 bases and the V segment lost 3 bases, leaving 11 bases of the junction unmatched. The CDR3 region is CASSPARLAGGLIEQYV. CDR3 DNA sequence: TGTGCCAGCTCACCTGCCCGACTAGCGGGAGGCCTAATCGAGCAGTACGTC.

With regard to this clonotype: A much more abundant neighbour one base away suggests this may be a read error. The J gene is TRBJ1-2, the V gene TRBV6-1; D is possibly TRBD1 (5 bases). Germline V gene sequence: CDR1 MNHNS, CDR2 SASEGT. The CDR3 runs 12 residues. With 2 bases removed from V and 6 bases from J, the gap between germline ends came to 7 bases. The CDR3 sequence: CASSELGDGYTF. Here the CDR3 DNA reads TGTGCCAGCAGTGAACTAGGGGATGGCTACACCTTC.